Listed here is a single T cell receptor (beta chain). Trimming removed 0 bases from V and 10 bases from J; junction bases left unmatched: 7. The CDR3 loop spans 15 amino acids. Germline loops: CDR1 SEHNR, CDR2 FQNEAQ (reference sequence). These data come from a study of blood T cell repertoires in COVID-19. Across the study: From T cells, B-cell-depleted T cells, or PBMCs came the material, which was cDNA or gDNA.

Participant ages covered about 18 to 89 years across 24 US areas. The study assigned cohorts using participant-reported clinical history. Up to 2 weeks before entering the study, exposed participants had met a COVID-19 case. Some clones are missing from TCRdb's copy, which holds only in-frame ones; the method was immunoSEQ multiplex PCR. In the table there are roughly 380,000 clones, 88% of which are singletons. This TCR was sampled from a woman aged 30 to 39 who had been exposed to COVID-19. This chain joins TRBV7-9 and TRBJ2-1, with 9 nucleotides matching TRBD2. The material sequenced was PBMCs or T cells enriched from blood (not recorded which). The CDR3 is CASSLARSSGAEQFF. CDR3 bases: TGTGCCAGCAGCTTAGCGCGGTCTAGCGGGGCCGAGCAGTTCTTC.